The clone carrying this TCR beta chain was detected a few times. Antigen specificity is unknown. Time point noted: cycle 4 day 1 (C4D1), after more than five weeks of nivolumab. The patients all showed relapse after autologous stem cell transplantation, while their brentuximab vedotin exposure varied. This sample was included in a study of PD-1 blockade in classical Hodgkin lymphoma. About the study: Intravenous nivolumab at 3 mg/kg was given to patients every 2 weeks. Study-wide results and limits: Relapsed/refractory patients reportedly had the lowest baseline TCR diversity, below newly diagnosed patients, who were below healthy donors. Diversity in CD4+ TCRs, unlike that measured in CD8+ TCRs, had risen significantly by C4D1. Nivolumab starters within 1 year of ASCT were excluded.

V lost 6 bases to trimming and J lost 3 bases, with 13 bases between them. The CDR3 runs to 14 residues. Per germline, CDR1 SGHVS and CDR2 FQNEAQ. The table came from immunoSEQ multiplex PCR; TCRdb's copy has only in-frame clones and leaves some out. This sample carries 41,000 or so clones, 55% to 70% of them seen once, and the ten largest clones take approximately 2.5%. The specimen was peripheral blood mononuclear cells (PBMCs), collected before the fourth cycle of nivolumab. The gene calls are TRBV7-8 and TRBJ2-3; D ambiguous. This sequence was found in a human donor with classical Hodgkin lymphoma. DNA of the CDR3: TGTGCCAGCAGTCCCGCCCGCTGGACAGATACGCAGTATTTT. It encodes CASSPARWTDTQYF.